In its sample, the clone carrying this T cell receptor (beta chain) was seen a few times. This sample stems from a study of human T cells and chemical hapten exposure. Noted time point: pre-sensitization, week 0. Treatment denoted: therapeutic diphenylcyclopropenone sensitization with weekly scalp DPC. Per germline, CDR1 ENHRY and CDR2 SYGVKD. The CDR3 consists of 15 residues. Trimming removed 3 bases from V and 7 bases from J, with 16 bases in between. TCRdb ran MiXCR on the RACE reads and lists one entry per CDR3 protein. The sample records under 300,000 distinct CDR3 sequences, approximately 8.6% being singletons.

The chain couples TRBV10-3 to TRBJ1-5, with D unresolved. The starting material was whole blood, obtained in connection with sensitization to the hapten diphenylcyclopropenone (DPC). The origin of this receptor is a woman in her thirties or forties with alopecia areata. Some clones in this sample may be carry-over from other donors' samples. The CDR3 loop is CAISETGGQTQPQHF. The CDR3 DNA sequence: TGTGCCATCAGTGAAACTGGAGGGCAGACGCAGCCCCAGCATTTT.